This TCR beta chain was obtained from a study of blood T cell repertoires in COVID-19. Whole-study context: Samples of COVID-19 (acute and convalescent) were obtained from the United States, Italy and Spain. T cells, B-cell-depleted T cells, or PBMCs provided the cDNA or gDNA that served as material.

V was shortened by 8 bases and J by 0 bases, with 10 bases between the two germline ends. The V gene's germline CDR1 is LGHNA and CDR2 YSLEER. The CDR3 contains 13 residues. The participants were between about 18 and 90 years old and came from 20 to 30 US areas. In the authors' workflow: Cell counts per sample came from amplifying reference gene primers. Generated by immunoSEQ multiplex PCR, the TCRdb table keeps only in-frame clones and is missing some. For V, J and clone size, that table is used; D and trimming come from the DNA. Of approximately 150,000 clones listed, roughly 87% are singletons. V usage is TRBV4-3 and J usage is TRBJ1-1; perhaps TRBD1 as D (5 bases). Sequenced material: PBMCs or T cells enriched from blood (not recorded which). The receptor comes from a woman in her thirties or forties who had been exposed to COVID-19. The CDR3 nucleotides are TGCGCCAGCTCCCGACAGTTGAACACTGAAGCTTTCTTT. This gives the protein CASSRQLNTEAFF.